One sample yielded the 31 T cell receptor beta chains listed below, sequenced in a study of cytomegalovirus exposure and HLA in healthy donors. Clones were sequenced by immunoSEQ multiplex PCR, and TCRdb holds only the in-frame ones, with some missing. The sample has fewer than 120,000 clones, around 89% seen once. The sequencing input was PBMCs. The receptors were gathered from a woman aged 25 to 39 in good health and CMV-seropositive.

This chain links TRBV6-6 with TRBJ1-1; D not resolved. Trimming took 2 bases from V and 5 from J, leaving 12 bases between them. The CDR3 runs 14 residues. Germline CDR1 reads MNHNY; CDR2 reads SVGAGI (reference sequence). CDR3 in amino acids: CASSYAPRGTEAFF. CDR3 coding DNA: TGTGCCAGCAGTTACGCCCCAAGAGGGACTGAAGCTTTCTTT.

This chain joins TRBV19 and TRBJ1-3; a weak D match, TRBD1 (5 bases). Germline V gives CDR1 LNHDA, CDR2 SQIVND (reference sequence). Trimming took off 3 bases at V and 0 bases at J, with 9 bases between the two ends. The CDR3 spans 15 residues. CDR3 DNA: TGTGCCAGTAGTATTACAGGCGTCTCTGGAAACACCATATATTTT. Amino acids: CASSITGVSGNTIYF.

This chain connects TRBV5-1 to TRBJ1-6, with D possibly TRBD1 on 6 matching bases. Trimming removed 4 bases from V and 6 bases from J, with 17 bases in between. From germline, CDR1 is SGHRS and CDR2 YFSETQ. This CDR3 spans 16 amino acids. CDR3 nucleotides: TGCGCCAGCAGCCTATTGGGGGCAGGGACTAATTCACCCCTCCACTTT. Its translation is CASSLLGAGTNSPLHF. Supplemented by reference TRBV5-1 and TRBJ1-6, the full variable domain reads KAGVTQTPRYLIKTRGQQVTLSCSPISGHRSVSWYQQTPGQGLQFLFEYFSETQRNKGNFPGRFSGRQFSNSRSEMNVSTLELGDSALYLCASSLLGAGTNSPLHFGNGTRLTVT.

The V gene is TRBV2, the J gene TRBJ2-1; D is perhaps TRBD2 (7 bases). This CDR3 contains 18 residues. CDR1 is SNHLY and CDR2 is FYNNEI in the germline V gene. Trimming shortened V by 6 bases and J by 1 base, and 22 bases separated the two germline ends. The CDR3 bases are TGTGCCAGCAGCCGGGGGCTAGCGGTTATAGGGTCCTACAATGAGCAGTTCTTC. Its translation is CASSRGLAVIGSYNEQFF.

V and J are TRBV6-5 and TRBJ1-2; D unresolved. Trimming took off 5 bases at V and 0 bases at J, with 7 bases between the two ends. Germline assignment: CDR1 MNHEY and CDR2 SVGAGI. CDR3 length equals 13 residues. As DNA, the CDR3 is TGTGCCAGCAGTGATACGGCTAACTATGGCTACACCTTC. Its protein is CASSDTANYGYTF.

The rearrangement uses TRBV5-5 and TRBJ2-5, with 12 nucleotides matching TRBD1. Looked up from germline, CDR1 is SGHKS and CDR2 is YYEKEE (reference sequence). The CDR3 loop spans 15 amino acids. With V trimmed by 4 bases and J by 3 bases, 4 bases remained unmatched. CDR3 sequence: CASSRDRGREETQYF. In DNA form, the CDR3 reads TGTGCCAGCAGCAGGGACAGGGGGCGTGAAGAGACCCAGTACTTC. The full variable domain, rest sourced from reference TRBV5-5 and TRBJ2-5, is DAGVTQSPTHLIKTRGQQVTLRCSPISGHKSVSWYQQVLGQGPQFIFQYYEKEERGRGNFPDRFSARQFPNYSSELNVNALLLGDSALYLCASSRDRGREETQYFGPGTRLLVL.

J is TRBJ2-5 and V is TRBV7-2, with a weak D call TRBD2 (5 bases). V was cut by 1 base and J by 5 bases, with 8 bases left in between. Germline lookup yields CDR1 SGHTA and CDR2 FQGNSA. The CDR3 length is 13 residues. As DNA, the CDR3 is TGTGCCAGCAGCTTAGGGACGGGGGAGACCCAGTACTTC. Protein: CASSLGTGETQYF.

The chain uses TRBV5-6 and TRBJ2-7; tentatively, D is TRBD1 (7 bases). The V end lost 4 bases, the J end lost 4 bases, and 21 bases lay between the germline ends. Germline V gene data show CDR1 as SGHDT and CDR2 as YYEEEE. The CDR3 totals 16 residues. DNA of the CDR3: TGTGCCAGCAGCACGGAGGGTGGCAGGGGGTTTTACGAGCAGTACTTC. It is translated as CASSTEGGRGFYEQYF.

This chain joins TRBV27 and TRBJ2-2; D not resolved. This CDR3 is built from 12 residues. The germline V and J ends were trimmed by 6 bases and 5 bases, with 7 bases remaining between them. Germline V gene data show CDR1 as MNHEY and CDR2 as SMNVEV (reference sequence). The DNA for the CDR3 is TGTGCCAGCAGGATACTAACCGGGGAGCTGTTTTTT. This translates into CASRILTGELFF.

In this sample, this clone turned up a few times. V and J are TRBV5-6 and TRBJ1-2; tentatively, D is TRBD1 (6 bases). CDR1 is SGHDT and CDR2 is YYEEEE in the germline V gene. V was shortened by 0 bases and J by 7 bases, with 10 bases between the two germline ends. CDR3 length equals 13 residues. The CDR3 sequence is CASSLVQGGGYTF. The CDR3 DNA follows: TGTGCCAGCAGCTTGGTACAGGGCGGTGGCTACACCTTC.

J is TRBJ2-5 and V is TRBV15; weak D call: TRBD2 (6 bases). The CDR3 has 15 amino acids. Deletions cut 0 bases from V and 2 bases from J, with 10 bases between. CDR1 is LNHNV and CDR2 is YYDKDF in the germline V gene (reference sequence). The CDR3 is CATSRDLGTQETQYF. In nucleotides, the CDR3 is TGTGCCACCAGCAGAGATTTAGGGACTCAAGAGACCCAGTACTTC.

The chain couples TRBV15 to TRBJ2-2; 11 bases line up with TRBD2. The CDR3 covers 15 residues. Germline V gene sequence: CDR1 LNHNV, CDR2 YYDKDF (reference sequence). The ends lost 3 bases at V and 4 bases at J; junction bases unmatched: 1. The CDR3: CATSSSGRVTGELFF. The CDR3 coding sequence is TGTGCCACCAGCAGTAGCGGGAGGGTCACCGGGGAGCTGTTTTTT.

V gene TRBV6-1 combines with J gene TRBJ2-2; D is unresolved. V was pared by 4 bases and J by 10 bases, with 16 bases between. The CDR3 is made up of 14 amino acids. Germline values: CDR1 MNHNS, CDR2 SASEGT. The CDR3 reads CASSAYSSAPELFF. The CDR3 coding sequence is TGTGCCAGCAGTGCTTATAGTTCCGCGCCGGAGCTGTTTTTT.

The chain carries TRBV28 and TRBJ1-3; D is possibly TRBD1 (6 bases). CDR3 length: 14 amino acids. With 8 bases removed from V and 0 bases from J, the gap between germline ends came to 11 bases. In germline, CDR1 is MDHEN, CDR2 SYDVKM. The DNA of the CDR3 is TGTGCCAGCGTTCGGGACACCTCTGGAAACACCATATATTTT. Its protein product is CASVRDTSGNTIYF.

The chain has TRBV7-2 and TRBJ2-7, with D unclear. This CDR3 spans 14 amino acids. V lost 1 base and J 0 bases, leaving 7 bases between the germline ends. Germline CDR1 reads SGHTA; CDR2 reads FQGNSA. The CDR3: CASSLVAYSYEQYF. CDR3 DNA: TGTGCCAGCAGCTTAGTTGCCTACTCCTACGAGCAGTACTTC.

This clone was observed a single time. The genes are TRBV5-1 and TRBJ2-3, with 8 bases fitting TRBD2. V lost 4 bases and J lost 5; bases outside the gene matches: 6. The CDR3 extends over 14 amino acids. CDR1 and CDR2 (germline): SGHRS, YFSETQ. In DNA form, the CDR3 reads TGCGCCAGCAGCGGTTGGGCGGGAGGAGATACGCAGTATTTT. It translates to CASSGWAGGDTQYF. The full variable domain, rest sourced from reference TRBV5-1 and TRBJ2-3, is KAGVTQTPRYLIKTRGQQVTLSCSPISGHRSVSWYQQTPGQGLQFLFEYFSETQRNKGNFPGRFSGRQFSNSRSEMNVSTLELGDSALYLCASSGWAGGDTQYFGPGTRLTVL.

The V and J genes are TRBV30 and TRBJ2-5; TRBD2 agrees at 9 bases. The length of the CDR3 is 17 residues. V trimming: 0 bases; J trimming: 1 base; junction bases outside the gene matches: 9. Germline loops: CDR1 GTSNPN, CDR2 SVGIG (reference sequence). For the CDR3, the DNA is TGTGCCTGGAGTGTACCCGCACTAGCGGGCTCCCAAGAGACCCAGTACTTC. It encodes CAWSVPALAGSQETQYF.

V is TRBV7-9 and J is TRBJ2-3; 12 positions match TRBD2. V shed 5 bases and J 4 bases; nucleotides not matched to a gene: 16. The length of the CDR3 is 19 residues. Germline CDR1 is SEHNR and CDR2 is FQNEAQ (reference sequence). In DNA, the CDR3 is TGTGCCAGCAGCAAACGGAGGGCTAGCGGGAGGGCGATACCAGATACGCAGTATTTT. This codes for CASSKRRASGRAIPDTQYF.

This chain links TRBV4-2 with TRBJ2-6; 10 nucleotides match TRBD1. The length of the CDR3 is 19 residues. V lost 3 bases to trimming and J lost 2 bases; unmatched junction nucleotides: 10. The germline V gene has CDR1 LGHNA and CDR2 YNFKEQ. In DNA form, the CDR3 reads TGTGCCAGCAGCCATGTCACGGGACAGGGGACAACTGGGGCCAACGTCCTGACTTTC. It translates to CASSHVTGQGTTGANVLTF.

The table lists this clone with a count of one. CDR3 sequence (DNA): TGTGCCAGCAGCCAAGTAAACCTAGCGGACGACAATGAGCAGTTCTTC. Translating gives CASSQVNLADDNEQFF. The rearrangement links TRBV4-2 to TRBJ2-1; 7 nucleotides align to TRBD2. The V segment lost 1 base and the J segment 5 bases; nucleotides outside the gene matches: 8. Germline V lookup: CDR1 LGHNA, CDR2 YNFKEQ. This CDR3 is built from 16 residues.

This chain links TRBV5-1 with TRBJ1-2, with D uncertain. The V end lost 2 bases, the J end lost 4 bases, and 12 bases lay between the germline ends. Germline V gives CDR1 SGHRS, CDR2 YFSETQ. CDR3 size: 14 residues. The chain's CDR3 is CASSLGQSGYGYTF. CDR3 DNA sequence: TGCGCCAGCAGCTTAGGTCAGAGCGGCTATGGCTACACCTTC. The complete variable domain, with remaining parts taken from reference TRBV5-1 and TRBJ1-2, reads KAGVTQTPRYLIKTRGQQVTLSCSPISGHRSVSWYQQTPGQGLQFLFEYFSETQRNKGNFPGRFSGRQFSNSRSEMNVSTLELGDSALYLCASSLGQSGYGYTFGSGTRLTVV.

The rearrangement links TRBV30 to TRBJ2-3, with D tentatively TRBD2 (5 bases). The CDR3 totals 16 residues. V was shortened by 0 bases and J by 6 bases, with 19 bases between the two germline ends. Germline CDR1 and CDR2: GTSNPN and SVGIG (reference sequence). For the CDR3, the DNA is TGTGCCTGGAGTGTCGGCTGGCGGGTCTTGGGGGATACGCAGTATTTT. Its protein is CAWSVGWRVLGDTQYF.

The rearrangement links TRBV18 to TRBJ2-7; D might be TRBD2 (5 bases). Trimming shortened V by 3 bases and J by 3 bases, and 12 bases separated the two germline ends. CDR3 size: 14 residues. Germline V gene lookup returns CDR1 KGHSH and CDR2 LQKENI. CDR3: CASSPADSGYEQYF. The CDR3 DNA is TGTGCCAGCTCACCCGCGGACTCCGGCTACGAGCAGTACTTC.

The CDR3 loop is CASSLSAGGPGDTQYF. CDR3 in DNA: TGTGCCAGCAGCCTGTCAGCGGGGGGGCCGGGAGATACGCAGTATTTT. The genes are TRBV5-4 and TRBJ2-3; the match to TRBD2 covers 10 bases. Germline loops: CDR1 SGHNT, CDR2 YYREEE (reference sequence). The J segment lost 5 bases and the V segment lost 4 bases, leaving 10 bases of the junction unmatched. This CDR3 has 16 residues.

The chain recombines TRBV7-6 with TRBJ2-2, with no clear D. CDR1 SGHVS and CDR2 FNYEAQ come from the germline V gene. This CDR3 spans 16 amino acids. The V end was cut by 1 base, the J end by 0 bases, with 9 bases between. For the CDR3, the DNA is TGTGCCAGCAGCTTAGTCGAGGCGGCGAACACCGGGGAGCTGTTTTTT. This sequence encodes CASSLVEAANTGELFF.

In nucleotides, the CDR3 is TGTGCCAGCAGCCCAACCCGGACATTTCAAGAGACCCAGTACTTC. It specifies CASSPTRTFQETQYF. This chain joins TRBV6-1 and TRBJ2-5, with D possibly being TRBD1 (5 bases). Trimming removed 6 bases at V and 2 bases at J, with 16 bases between. CDR3 length equals 15 residues. Germline-derived CDR1 and CDR2 are MNHNS and SASEGT.

The chain recombines TRBV9 with TRBJ2-3; the match to TRBD2 covers 9 bases. J gave up 5 bases and V 4 bases, and 5 bases lay outside the gene matches. The CDR3 has 14 residues. Germline V gives CDR1 SGDLS, CDR2 YYNGEE. CDR3 sequence reads: CASSSSGTGDTQYF. DNA of the CDR3: TGTGCCAGCAGCTCTAGCGGGACGGGAGATACGCAGTATTTT.

The chain recombines TRBV18 with TRBJ1-1, with a weak D call TRBD1 (6 bases). Germline V gene data show CDR1 as KGHSH and CDR2 as LQKENI. The CDR3 is made up of 15 amino acids. The V end lost 5 bases, the J end lost 0 bases, and 13 bases lay between the germline ends. The CDR3 DNA sequence: TGTGCCAGCTCAACCCAGACAGGTATGAACACTGAAGCTTTCTTT. This translates into CASSTQTGMNTEAFF.

V usage is TRBV9 and J usage is TRBJ2-5; TRBD1 aligns across 10 bases. Germline CDR1 SGDLS, CDR2 YYNGEE. The CDR3 length is 16 residues. V gave up 3 bases and J gave up 5 bases; unmatched junction bases: 10. The CDR3 region is CASSEQVTGGVETQYF. The DNA for the CDR3 is TGTGCCAGCAGCGAACAAGTGACAGGGGGCGTGGAGACCCAGTACTTC.

V usage is TRBV5-4 and J usage is TRBJ2-5; 11 bases agree with TRBD1. Germline-derived CDR1 and CDR2 are SGHNT and YYREEE (reference sequence). V lost 3 bases, J lost 1 base, and 5 bases stayed unmatched. The CDR3 has 16 amino acids. This CDR3 reads CASSSGTGGGQETQYF. The CDR3 DNA reads as TGTGCCAGCAGCTCGGGGACAGGGGGTGGCCAAGAGACCCAGTACTTC.

The CDR3 region is CASSVDPRRGTYEQYF. In DNA form, the CDR3 reads TGTGCCAGCAGCGTAGACCCCCGCCGGGGAACCTACGAGCAGTACTTC. The genes are TRBV9 and TRBJ2-7; D perhaps matches TRBD2 (5 bases). Trimming stripped 0 bases from V and 2 bases from J, with 15 bases between. CDR1 and CDR2 (germline): SGDLS, YYNGEE. This CDR3 comprises 16 residues.